A single sample is the source of the 25 T cell receptor beta chains below, sequenced in a study of Tregs in tolerant kidney transplant recipients. Produced via immunoSEQ multiplex PCR; TCRdb's table is partial and in-frame only. This table has under 300,000 clones, 80% to 85% appearing once. The specimen was CD4+ T cells from blood. Receptors originate from a human donor in good health.

J is TRBJ2-7 and V is TRBV16; D possibly corresponds to TRBD1 (6 bases). There are 16 residues in the CDR3. V was pared by 2 bases and J by 1 base, with 15 bases between. The germline V gene has CDR1 KGHSY and CDR2 FQNENV. The CDR3 loop is CASSQPHRDISYEQYF. The CDR3, as DNA: TGTGCCAGCAGCCAACCCCACCGGGACATATCCTACGAGCAGTACTTC.

V gene TRBV27 combines with J gene TRBJ1-1; possible D gene TRBD1, 6 bases. The V end was cut by 3 bases, the J end by 3 bases, with 17 bases between. Germline V gene data show CDR1 as MNHEY and CDR2 as SMNVEV (reference sequence). The CDR3 consists of 16 residues. CDR3 sequence reads: CASSFATGYRDTEAFF. In nucleotides, the CDR3 is TGTGCCAGCAGTTTCGCTACAGGGTATCGGGACACTGAAGCTTTCTTT.

The count of this clone is one. The CDR3 DNA follows: TGCGCCAGCAGGGGGGACACAGGAATGTACGAGCAGTACTTC. Amino acids: CASRGDTGMYEQYF. The rearrangement uses TRBV10-2 and TRBJ2-7, with a possible D match to TRBD1 (6 bases). Trimming removed 6 bases at V and 4 bases at J, with 16 bases between. The CDR3 spans 14 residues. The germline V gene has CDR1 WSHSY and CDR2 SAAADI.

On this clone itself: The sample carries other DNA sequences with the same CDR3. This chain uses TRBV2 with TRBJ2-3, with 10 bases that match TRBD2. With V trimmed by 6 bases and J by 1 base, 1 base remained unmatched. Germline V gene data show CDR1 as SNHLY and CDR2 as FYNNEI. This CDR3 spans 14 amino acids. Here the CDR3 DNA reads TGTGCCAGCAGGGGGACTAGCGGCACAGATACGCAGTATTTT. This encodes CASRGTSGTDTQYF.

As concerns this clone: Compared with germline, one end of the junction differs, possibly owing to a read error. The chain links TRBV4-1 to TRBJ2-7; 9 nucleotides match TRBD2. This CDR3 is built from 16 residues. Germline V CDR1 and CDR2: MGHRA, YSYEKL. The chain's CDR3 is CASSQTTGLANTEQYF. Written as DNA, the CDR3 is TGTGCCAGCAGCCAAACCACTGGACTAGCGAATACCGAGCAGTACTTC.

In this sample, this clone turned up once. The chain carries TRBV5-5 and TRBJ1-5; D may be TRBD1 (6 bases). With 3 bases removed from V and 4 bases from J, the gap between germline ends came to 14 bases. CDR3 length: 15 amino acids. CDR1 is SGHKS and CDR2 is YYEKEE in the germline V gene (reference sequence). The CDR3 reads CASSWTTGANQPQHF. The CDR3 nucleotides read TGTGCCAGCAGCTGGACGACAGGAGCAAATCAGCCCCAGCATTTT.

The J gene is TRBJ2-7, the V gene TRBV15; the match to TRBD1 covers 9 bases. From germline, CDR1 is LNHNV and CDR2 YYDKDF (reference sequence). V shed 5 bases and J 1 base; nucleotides not matched to a gene: 12. This CDR3 is built from 17 residues. CDR3 sequence reads: CATSPFVWDRVSYEQYF. The DNA for the CDR3 is TGTGCCACCAGCCCCTTCGTGTGGGACAGGGTTTCCTACGAGCAGTACTTC.

This clone was seen just once. The chain combines TRBV19 with TRBJ1-2, with TRBD1 matching 10 bases. J gave up 4 bases and V 4 bases, and 6 bases lay outside the gene matches. This CDR3 is built from 15 residues. CDR1 and CDR2 from the germline V gene are LNHDA and SQIVND (reference sequence). This CDR3 reads CASSTLTGGTYGYTF. The CDR3, as DNA: TGTGCCAGTAGTACCCTGACAGGGGGCACCTATGGCTACACCTTC. The entire variable domain, with the rest obtained from reference TRBV19 and TRBJ1-2, is as follows: DGGITQSPKYLFRKEGQNVTLSCEQNLNHDAMYWYRQDPGQGLRLIYYSQIVNDFQKGDIAEGYSVSREKKESFPLTVTSAQKNPTAFYLCASSTLTGGTYGYTFGSGTRLTVV.

About this clone itself: Other DNA sequences in this specimen translate into the identical CDR3. The chain has TRBV5-1 and TRBJ2-5; 12 bases map to TRBD2. Trimming cost V 1 base and J 4 bases; bases outside gene matches: 11. CDR3 length: 18 amino acids. Germline CDR1 SGHRS, CDR2 YFSETQ. CDR3 sequence (DNA): TGCGCCAGCAGCTTGAGAGGGCTAGCGGGAGGGGGGCGAGAGACCCAGTACTTC. Residues: CASSLRGLAGGGRETQYF.

This chain uses TRBV11-3 with TRBJ2-1, with D unclear. Germline CDR1 and CDR2: SGHNT and YENEEA. There are 15 residues in the CDR3. V was cut by 0 bases and J by 8 bases, with 14 bases left in between. The CDR3 DNA reads TGTGCCAGCAGCTTAGATCCTGGCAGGTTCGATGAGCAGTTCTTC. Translated: CASSLDPGRFDEQFF.

This clone was detected once. The V call is TRBV7-9, the J call TRBJ2-3, with D possibly matching TRBD2 (6 bases). The CDR3 is made up of 15 amino acids. Germline V gene sequence: CDR1 SEHNR, CDR2 FQNEAQ (reference sequence). V was trimmed by 7 bases and J by 0 bases, leaving 14 bases between them. In nucleotides, the CDR3 is TGTGCCAGCAACCTTCCCGGGACTAGCACAGATACGCAGTATTTT. This gives the protein CASNLPGTSTDTQYF.

This clone has only one observation. This chain connects TRBV28 to TRBJ2-7; 7 bases match TRBD1. CDR1 is MDHEN, CDR2 SYDVKM, per germline. J lost 3 bases, V lost 4 bases, and 21 bases had no gene match. CDR3 length: 19 residues. The CDR3 coding sequence is TGTGCCAGCAGTTACAGGGCAAGAGATCGGGGCAGGGGGATCTACGAGCAGTACTTC. As protein: CASSYRARDRGRGIYEQYF.

The chain links TRBV4-2 to TRBJ1-3, with D maybe TRBD1 (5 bases). V shed 0 bases and J shed 0 bases, with 9 bases lying between them. The CDR3 contains 16 residues. Germline V CDR1 and CDR2: LGHNA, YNFKEQ. The CDR3 nucleotides read TGTGCCAGCAGCCAAGATCTGACAGCCTCTGGAAACACCATATATTTT. Translating it yields CASSQDLTASGNTIYF.

A word on this clone: At one of its ends the junction is not consistent with the germline gene, which may arise from a read error. Other DNA sequences in this sample translate to the same CDR3. The J gene is TRBJ1-2, the V gene TRBV9; 9 nucleotides agree with TRBD1. The V gene's germline CDR1 is SGDLS and CDR2 YYNGEE. CDR3 length: 14 residues. CDR3 coding DNA: TGTGCCAGCAGCGTAGGGGACAGGGCCGGTGGCTACACCTTT. Residues: CASSVGDRAGGYTF. The full variable domain, its missing parts supplied by reference TRBV9 and TRBJ1-2, is DSGVTQTPKHLITATGQRVTLRCSPRSGDLSVYWYQQSLDQGLQFLIQYYNGEERAKGNILERFSAQQFPDLHSELNLSSLELGDSALYFCASSVGDRAGGYTFGSGTRLTVV.

This clone was seen only a few times. V usage is TRBV4-2 and J usage is TRBJ2-7; no reliable D call. CDR1 and CDR2 from the germline V gene are LGHNA and YNFKEQ. V lost 0 bases, J lost 4 bases, and 10 bases lay in between. There are 14 residues in the CDR3. DNA of the CDR3: TGTGCCAGCAGCCAAGATCTTGGGATTTACGAGCAGTACTTC. As protein: CASSQDLGIYEQYF.

This clone was counted a few times. The rearrangement uses TRBV6-1 and TRBJ1-2; perhaps TRBD1 as D (6 bases). The CDR3 spans 14 residues. Germline-derived CDR1 and CDR2 are MNHNS and SASEGT. V was cut by 5 bases and J by 1 base, with 11 bases left in between. The CDR3 DNA reads TGTGCCAGCAGTACAGGGACCTTTAACTATGGCTACACCTTC. The encoded protein is CASSTGTFNYGYTF.

The chain carries TRBV6-5 and TRBJ1-4, with D perhaps TRBD1 (5 bases). The CDR3 is 15 residues long. CDR1 is MNHEY and CDR2 is SVGAGI in the germline V gene. Trimming left V 7 bases short and J 7 bases short, with 19 bases between. In DNA form, the CDR3 reads TGTGCCAGCACCCTCGAAGGGGCCAGAGTTGAAAAACTGTTTTTT. Its protein product is CASTLEGARVEKLFF.

The V gene is TRBV7-9, the J gene TRBJ2-7; D possibly matches TRBD1 or TRBD2 (5 bases each). The CDR3 runs to 14 residues. Germline V gene lookup returns CDR1 SEHNR and CDR2 FQNEAQ (reference sequence). V was clipped by 8 bases and J by 4 bases, with 18 bases between them. For the CDR3, the DNA is TGTGCCAGCGGGACCTGGTCCGCCGGATACGAGCAGTACTTC. It specifies CASGTWSAGYEQYF.

The rearrangement joins TRBV6-6 to TRBJ2-1; D may correspond to TRBD1 or TRBD2 (6 bases each). The CDR3 extends over 13 amino acids. CDR1 MNHNY and CDR2 SVGAGI come from the germline V gene (reference sequence). Trimming removed 8 bases at V and 7 bases at J, with 15 bases between. The CDR3 reads CASREGGRNEQFF. The CDR3 DNA sequence: TGTGCCAGCCGAGAGGGGGGTAGGAATGAGCAGTTCTTC.

The chain carries TRBV5-1 and TRBJ1-2; D not resolved. The germline V and J ends were trimmed by 4 bases and 3 bases, with 10 bases remaining between them. This CDR3 has 13 amino acids. From germline, CDR1 is SGHRS and CDR2 YFSETQ. CDR3 loop: CASSPDGYYGYTF. The CDR3 nucleotides are TGCGCCAGCAGCCCGGACGGATACTATGGCTACACCTTC.

In the case of this clone: One end of the junction does not line up with germline, which may come from a read error. Other DNA sequences from this sample encode an identical CDR3 as well. This chain connects TRBV5-8 to TRBJ1-2; no definite D call. The germline V gene has CDR1 SGHTS and CDR2 YDEGEE. This CDR3 region has 12 residues. CDR3 in DNA: TGCGCCAGCAGCTTCCAAAACTATGGCTACACCTTC. It encodes CASSFQNYGYTF.

The chain employs TRBV5-5 and TRBJ1-2; weak D call: TRBD1 (5 bases). Germline CDR1 SGHKS, CDR2 YYEKEE (reference sequence). The V and J ends lost 6 bases and 6 bases respectively, with 15 bases between them. The CDR3 has 13 residues. DNA for the CDR3: TGTGCCAGCACCCCCGGGACTGGGGATGGCTACACCTTC. This translates into CASTPGTGDGYTF.

V usage is TRBV30 and J usage is TRBJ1-6; D gene unclear. The V and J ends lost 0 bases and 7 bases respectively, with 10 bases between them. Per germline, CDR1 GTSNPN and CDR2 SVGIG (reference sequence). CDR3 length equals 14 residues. Written as DNA, the CDR3 is TGTGCCTGGAGTGTAGGGCCTAGAAATTCACCCCTCCACTTT. This encodes CAWSVGPRNSPLHF.

The gene calls are TRBV30 and TRBJ2-1, with 13 bases fitting TRBD2. The CDR3 is 14 amino acids. Germline V CDR1 and CDR2: GTSNPN, SVGIG (reference sequence). With V trimmed by 2 bases and J by 8 bases, 3 bases remained unmatched. CDR3 region: CAWSRGLAGYEQFF. CDR3 DNA: TGTGCCTGGAGTAGGGGACTAGCGGGATATGAGCAGTTCTTC. The full variable domain, rest sourced from reference TRBV30 and TRBJ2-1, is SQTIHQWPATLVQPVGSPLSLECTVEGTSNPNLYWYRQAAGRGLQLLFYSVGIGQISSEVPQNLSASRPQDRQFILSSKKLLLSDSGFYLCAWSRGLAGYEQFFGPGTRLTVL.

This clone was detected a few times. This sequence joins TRBV11-2 and TRBJ1-6; 9 bases are a match to TRBD1. With 7 bases clipped from V and 6 bases from J, the junction kept 7 bases outside the gene matches. The CDR3 contains 15 residues. Germline V gene data show CDR1 as SGHAT and CDR2 as FQNNGV. CDR3 sequence reads: CASILDRGSNSPLHF. CDR3 coding DNA: TGTGCCAGCATCTTGGACAGGGGCTCTAATTCACCCCTCCACTTT. Full variable domain (remainder filled in from reference TRBV11-2 and TRBJ1-6): EAGVAQSPRYKIIEKRQSVAFWCNPISGHATLYWYQQILGQGPKLLIQFQNNGVVDDSQLPKDRFSAERLKGVDSTLKIQPAKLEDSAVYLCASILDRGSNSPLHFGNGTRLTVT.